A single T cell receptor (beta chain) is shown here with its context. Data came from immunoSEQ multiplex PCR; TCRdb stores just in-frame clones and leaves some out. The sample lists around 990,000 clones; approximately 80% were seen once. These data originate in a study of shared clonotypes between healthy human individuals. There are 15 residues in the CDR3. Per germline, CDR1 LGHNA and CDR2 YSLEER. V lost 0 bases, J lost 3 bases, and 8 bases lay in between. Input material: memory CD4+ T cells from PBMCs. Sample subset: CD45RA-negative fraction. The chain is built from TRBV4-3 and TRBJ1-4; D not resolved. The clonotype was recovered from a man in his late teens or twenties in good health. Some clones in this sample may be carry-over from other donors' samples. CDR3 DNA sequence: TGCGCCAGCAGCCAAGACGCCTTTCCTAATGAAAAACTGTTTTTT. Translating it yields CASSQDAFPNEKLFF.